This T cell receptor (beta chain) is drawn from a study of cytomegalovirus exposure and HLA in healthy donors. As for this clone: Its cognate antigen is unknown.

Findings and limits, study-wide: The listing of about 150 TCR beta chains classed them as cytomegalovirus-associated. When a later analysis was performed, an Asian-associated ancestry cluster reportedly had fewer N-insertions than the approximately 700-donor mean. DRB1 showed the most TCR associations and HLA-C the fewest in a later analysis, as rates varied by HLA locus. For presence/absence analyses, sequencing depth was assumed to be roughly uniform across donors.

This CDR3 has 15 amino acids. In germline, CDR1 is KGHSH, CDR2 LQKENI. Trimming removed 3 bases from V and 3 bases from J, with 13 bases in between. With 60 Vbeta and 13 Jbeta primers, the PCR was carried out. Measured with immunoSEQ multiplex PCR; TCRdb has only the in-frame clones, and not every one. Of 130,000 or so clones listed, 70% to 75% are singletons. This receptor was identified in a male donor in good health and CMV-seronegative. The rearrangement joins TRBV18 to TRBJ2-3, with D tentatively TRBD1 (6 bases). The sample comprised PBMCs. As DNA, the CDR3 is TGTGCCAGCTCACCTCAGGGGTTTAAGACAGATACGCAGTATTTT. This sequence encodes CASSPQGFKTDTQYF.